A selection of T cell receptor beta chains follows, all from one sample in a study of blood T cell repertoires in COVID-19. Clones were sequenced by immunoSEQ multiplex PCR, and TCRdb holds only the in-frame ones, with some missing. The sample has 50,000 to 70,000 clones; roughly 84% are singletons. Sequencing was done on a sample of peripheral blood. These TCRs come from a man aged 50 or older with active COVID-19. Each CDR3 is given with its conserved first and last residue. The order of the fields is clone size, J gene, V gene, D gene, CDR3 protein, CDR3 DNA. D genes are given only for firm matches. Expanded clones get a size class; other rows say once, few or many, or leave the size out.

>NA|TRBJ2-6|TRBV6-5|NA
CASSRGAAGANVLTF
TGTGCCAGCAGTCGGGGGGCTGCTGGGGCCAACGTCCTGACTTTC
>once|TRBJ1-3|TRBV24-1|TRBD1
CATSLRGTAVRRNTIYF
TGTGCCACCAGTCTCAGGGGGACAGCCGTGAGAAGAAACACCATATATTTT
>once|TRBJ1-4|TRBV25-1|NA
CASSDPNTGLIGEKLFF
TGTGCCAGCAGTGATCCGAACACAGGGTTAATAGGTGAAAAACTGTTTTTT
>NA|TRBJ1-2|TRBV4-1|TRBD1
CASSPGTGTGGDDYGYTF
TGCGCCAGCAGCCCGGGGACCGGGACAGGGGGGGACGACTATGGCTACACCTTC
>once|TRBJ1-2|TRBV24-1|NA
CATSGPGRGYGYTF
TGTGCCACCAGTGGCCCGGGTCGGGGCTATGGCTACACCTTC
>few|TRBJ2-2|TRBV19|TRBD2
CASINSGGVNTGELFF
TGTGCCAGTATCAATAGCGGGGGGGTAAACACCGGGGAGCTGTTTTTT
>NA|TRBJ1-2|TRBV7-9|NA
CASSLAGQKGYTF
TGTGCCAGCAGCTTAGCCGGACAGAAAGGCTACACCTTC
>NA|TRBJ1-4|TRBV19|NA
CASSSAGGSEKLFF
TGTGCCAGTAGTTCCGCGGGGGGTAGTGAAAAACTGTTTTTT
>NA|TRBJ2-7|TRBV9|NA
CASSVSQGPYEQYF
TGTGCCAGCAGCGTATCCCAGGGGCCCTACGAGCAGTACTTC
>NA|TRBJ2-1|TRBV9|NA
CASSPQQGAYNEQFF
TGTGCCAGCAGCCCTCAACAGGGTGCCTACAATGAGCAGTTCTTC
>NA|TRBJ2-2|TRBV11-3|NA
CASSLGRVTGELFF
TGTGCCAGCAGCTTAGGCCGGGTCACCGGGGAGCTGTTTTTT
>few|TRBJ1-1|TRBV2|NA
CAGGTGKEAFF
TGTGCCGGAGGGACCGGGAAGGAAGCTTTCTTT
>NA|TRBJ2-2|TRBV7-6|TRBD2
CASSPRLAGEVGELFF
TGTGCCAGCAGCCCCAGACTAGCGGGAGAAGTCGGGGAGCTGTTTTTT
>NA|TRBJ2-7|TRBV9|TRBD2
CASSVAGGHYEQYF
TGTGCCAGCAGCGTTGCGGGGGGGCATTACGAGCAGTACTTC
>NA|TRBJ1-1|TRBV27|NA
CASSPLLRSTINTEAFF
TGTGCCAGCAGCCCACTACTCCGTTCCACGATTAACACTGAAGCTTTCTTT
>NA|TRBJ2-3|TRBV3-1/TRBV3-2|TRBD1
CASSHKAGTGARTDTQYF
TGTGCCAGCAGCCACAAAGCCGGGACAGGGGCCCGCACAGATACGCAGTATTTT
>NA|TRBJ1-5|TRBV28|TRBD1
CASSLTGGGQPQHF
TGTGCCAGCAGCCTTACAGGGGGGGGTCAGCCCCAGCATTTT
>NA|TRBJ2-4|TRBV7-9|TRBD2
CASSPGGNIQYF
TGTGCCAGCAGCCCGGGGGGAAACATTCAGTACTTC
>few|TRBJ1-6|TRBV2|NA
CASRRLAENSPLHF
TGTGCCAGCAGGAGGTTGGCAGAGAATTCACCCCTCCACTTT
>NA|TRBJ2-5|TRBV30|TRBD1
CAWGQGIKETQYF
TGTGCCTGGGGACAGGGAATCAAAGAGACCCAGTACTTC
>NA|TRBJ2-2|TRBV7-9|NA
CASSIAETNTGELFF
TGTGCCAGCAGCATAGCGGAGACGAACACCGGGGAGCTGTTTTTT
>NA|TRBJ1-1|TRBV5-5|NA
CASSFAVNTEAFF
TGTGCCAGCAGCTTCGCAGTGAACACTGAAGCTTTCTTT
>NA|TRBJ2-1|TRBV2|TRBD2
CASSKLAGALGEQFF
TGTGCCAGCAGTAAACTAGCGGGGGCCCTGGGTGAGCAGTTCTTC
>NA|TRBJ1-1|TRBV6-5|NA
CASSYIRGEAFF
TGTGCCAGCAGTTATATTCGGGGTGAAGCTTTCTTT
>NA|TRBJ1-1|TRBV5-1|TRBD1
CASSQGQVNTEAFF
TGCGCCAGCAGCCAGGGACAGGTGAACACTGAAGCTTTCTTT
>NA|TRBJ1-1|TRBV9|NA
CASSAGQPNTEAFF
TGTGCCAGCAGCGCCGGACAGCCGAACACTGAAGCTTTCTTT